The present T cell receptor beta chain was sequenced within a study of blood T cell repertoires in COVID-19. This table comes from immunoSEQ multiplex PCR, and its TCRdb copy is limited to in-frame clones, with some not included. This sample has around 25,000 clones; about 88% occur once, and the top ten carry around 20%. V lost 3 bases to trimming and J lost 4 bases; unmatched junction nucleotides: 7. Germline CDR1 is MDHEN and CDR2 is SYDVKM. This CDR3 has 15 residues. Sequenced material: peripheral blood. This TCR came from a man between 65 and 85 years old in a cohort sampled during active COVID-19. This sequence joins TRBV28 and TRBJ1-2, with 8 bases identical to TRBD1. CDR3 region: CASSFIRTGTYGYTF. The CDR3 DNA reads as TGTGCCAGCAGTTTTATCAGGACAGGGACCTATGGCTACACCTTC.